Below are 6 T cell receptor beta chains sequenced from a single sample in a study of T cell changes during pregnancy in multiple sclerosis. TCRdb keeps only in-frame clones here, not all; method: immunoSEQ multiplex PCR. Here the sample spans tens of thousands of clones, around 90% being singletons. The source material was peripheral blood, sampled in the first trimester of pregnancy. All receptors derive from a female donor in good health, enrolled as a control in a pregnancy study.

V is TRBV10-3 and J is TRBJ2-1, with D hard to call. CDR3 size: 11 residues. V lost 6 bases to trimming and J lost 8 bases, with 8 bases between them. CDR1 and CDR2 from the germline V gene are ENHRY and SYGVKD. Here the CDR3 DNA reads TGTGCCATCAGGTCGGTCGATGAGCAGTTCTTC. It codes for CAIRSVDEQFF.

The rearrangement joins TRBV19 to TRBJ1-4; tentative D call: TRBD1 (6 bases). Germline V gene sequence: CDR1 LNHDA, CDR2 SQIVND (reference sequence). The CDR3 is made up of 13 amino acids. V was clipped by 5 bases and J by 5 bases, with 9 bases between them. The CDR3 coding sequence is TGTGCCAGTAGTCCCCAGGGGAATGAAAAACTGTTTTTT. Its translation: CASSPQGNEKLFF.

The V call is TRBV19, the J call TRBJ2-1; 9 positions match TRBD2. CDR3 size: 15 residues. The ends lost 8 bases at V and 4 bases at J; junction bases unmatched: 9. Germline V gives CDR1 LNHDA, CDR2 SQIVND (reference sequence). In DNA, the CDR3 is TGTGCCAGTCGAAGAAGCGGGGGGACTTACAATGAGCAGTTCTTC. This gives the protein CASRRSGGTYNEQFF. Together with reference TRBV19 and TRBJ2-1, the CDR3 gives the full variable domain: DGGITQSPKYLFRKEGQNVTLSCEQNLNHDAMYWYRQDPGQGLRLIYYSQIVNDFQKGDIAEGYSVSREKKESFPLTVTSAQKNPTAFYLCASRRSGGTYNEQFFGPGTRLTVL.

The chain links TRBV10-3 to TRBJ2-3, with a tentative D call TRBD1 (6 bases). V lost 11 bases and J lost 4, with 22 bases in between. The germline gives CDR1 ENHRY, CDR2 SYGVKD. This CDR3 has 15 residues. This CDR3 reads CAAREGGTSADTQYF. CDR3 DNA sequence: TGTGCCGCCAGGGAAGGGGGTACCTCGGCAGATACGCAGTATTTT.

The CDR3 DNA reads TGTGCCAGCAGCCGCGGGGGTCTAGCGGCCTCATTCGAGCAGTACTTC. It encodes CASSRGGLAASFEQYF. The chain employs TRBV6-6 and TRBJ2-7, with 7 positions matching TRBD2. CDR3 length: 16 residues. Germline-derived CDR1 and CDR2 are MNHNY and SVGAGI (reference sequence). V lost 6 bases to trimming and J lost 6 bases; unmatched junction nucleotides: 17.

This chain's CDR3 is CASSIGQGAKPQHF. CDR3 coding DNA: TGTGCCAGTAGTATAGGCCAGGGGGCGAAGCCCCAGCATTTT. The V gene is TRBV19, the J gene TRBJ1-5; 8 positions agree with TRBD1. The J segment lost 8 bases and the V segment lost 1 base, leaving 4 bases of the junction unmatched. The length of the CDR3 is 14 residues. Germline V gene data show CDR1 as LNHDA and CDR2 as SQIVND (reference sequence).